The clone carrying this TCR beta chain was seen many times. These data come from a study of neurological immune-mediated disorders. Germline CDR1 and CDR2: SGHKS and YYEKEE (reference sequence). The CDR3 totals 14 residues. V lost 1 base to trimming and J lost 5 bases, with 9 bases between them. 5'RACE with 10-nucleotide random UMIs produced the cDNA. MiXCR, run by TCRdb on the 5' RACE reads, gives a single entry per CDR3 protein. The sample lists around 69,000 distinct CDR3 sequences; around 3.3% were seen once. The TCR sequence derives from a middle-aged man with multiple sclerosis. The chain has TRBV5-5 and TRBJ2-2; maybe TRBD2 (6 bases). Sequencing was carried out using PBMCs. The CDR3 here is CASSLTGGTGELFF. The CDR3 bases are TGTGCCAGCAGCTTGACAGGAGGGACCGGGGAGCTGTTTTTT.